Each of the 21 T cell receptor beta chains below was sequenced from the same sample in a study of CD8+ T cells in alopecia areata. cDNA reverse transcribed from extracted RNA served as the sequencing template. Generated by immunoSEQ multiplex PCR, the TCRdb table keeps only in-frame clones and is missing some. The table lists over 150,000 clones, 63% of them singletons, with 1.5% to 2% in the top ten. The sample was CD4+ T cells sorted from blood, taken at week 0. The source of these receptors is a human donor with alopecia areata.

This chain joins TRBV9 and TRBJ2-5; D might be TRBD1 (6 bases). V shed 4 bases and J shed 4 bases, with 20 bases lying between them. This CDR3 is built from 16 residues. Germline V lookup: CDR1 SGDLS, CDR2 YYNGEE. DNA for the CDR3: TGTGCCAGCAGCCGAGGTGGTGGGGGCTATGGAGAGACCCAGTACTTC. It codes for CASSRGGGGYGETQYF.

The chain joins TRBV29-1 to TRBJ1-1; D may be TRBD1 (5 bases). The CDR3 runs to 12 residues. Germline CDR1 SQVTM, CDR2 ANQGSEA. The CDR3 DNA is TGCAGTGTTCAGGGACTCGGAACTGAAGCTTTCTTT. This sequence encodes CSVQGLGTEAFF.

The chain links TRBV11-1 to TRBJ2-7; 11 nucleotides align to TRBD2. Germline V lookup: CDR1 SGHAT, CDR2 FQDESV (reference sequence). This CDR3 comprises 16 residues. Losses at the gene ends were 5 bases for V and 0 bases for J; bases not matched to a gene: 6. CDR3 in amino acids: CASSALAGGSSYEQYF. DNA for the CDR3: TGTGCCAGCAGCGCCCTAGCGGGGGGCAGCTCCTACGAGCAGTACTTC.

This clone was counted between two and nine times. The V call is TRBV6-5, the J call TRBJ1-2; D unresolved. The length of the CDR3 is 12 residues. Germline CDR1 MNHEY, CDR2 SVGAGI. V lost 2 bases and J 2 bases, leaving 3 bases between the germline ends. CDR3 DNA: TGTGCCAGCAGTTACCGGAACTATGGCTACACCTTC. This translates into CASSYRNYGYTF.

The chain recombines TRBV5-1 with TRBJ2-2, with D possibly called TRBD1 or TRBD2 (5 bases each). Germline V gene lookup returns CDR1 SGHRS and CDR2 YFSETQ. V gave up 1 base and J gave up 9 bases, with 10 bases separating them. The CDR3 loop spans 13 amino acids. CDR3 DNA: TGCGCCAGCAGCTTGATTCGGGACCGGGAGCTGTTTTTT. As protein: CASSLIRDRELFF.

The V call is TRBV14, the J call TRBJ2-3; 8 bases map to TRBD2. Trimming took 2 bases from V and 3 from J; bases not matched to a gene: 4. There are 15 residues in the CDR3. Germline CDR1 SGHDN, CDR2 FVKESK. The DNA for the CDR3 is TGTGCCAGCAGCCAACGGGGGGGCCTGACAGATACGCAGTATTTT. Encoded protein: CASSQRGGLTDTQYF.

This chain links TRBV29-1 with TRBJ2-3, with 7 nucleotides matching TRBD2. V was pared by 1 base and J by 1 base, with 11 bases of the junction left unmatched. The CDR3 has 17 amino acids. Germline CDR1 and CDR2: SQVTM and ANQGSEA. The CDR3 DNA is TGCAGCGTTGAAGCGGGGAGGGACTTGGAAGGCACAGATACGCAGTATTTT. As protein: CSVEAGRDLEGTDTQYF.

The rearrangement joins TRBV11-3 to TRBJ1-6; D is unresolved. CDR3 length: 13 residues. The germline V gene has CDR1 SGHNT and CDR2 YENEEA. The V end lost 0 bases, the J end lost 7 bases, and 4 bases lay between the germline ends. The chain's CDR3 is CASSLEENSPLHF. The DNA for the CDR3 is TGTGCCAGCAGCTTAGAGGAGAATTCACCCCTCCACTTT.

CDR3 sequence (DNA): TGTGCCAGCAGCCCGTGGGGAGGCACAGATACGCAGTATTTT. It specifies CASSPWGGTDTQYF. The chain uses TRBV6-5 and TRBJ2-3, with D possibly matching TRBD2 (5 bases). The germline V gene encodes CDR1 MNHEY and CDR2 SVGAGI. This CDR3 has 14 amino acids. V was trimmed by 6 bases and J by 1 base, leaving 11 bases between them.

The chain links TRBV27 to TRBJ2-5; D not resolved. The CDR3 consists of 12 residues. The ends were cut back, 0 bases at V and 4 bases at J, with 3 bases in the middle. Per germline, CDR1 MNHEY and CDR2 SMNVEV (reference sequence). In nucleotides, the CDR3 is TGTGCCAGCAGTTTATCGGGAGAGACCCAGTACTTC. Translated: CASSLSGETQYF.

The chain joins TRBV7-2 to TRBJ1-6; tentatively, D is TRBD1 (5 bases). V lost 1 base to trimming and J lost 2 bases, with 9 bases between them. This CDR3 has 16 amino acids. The germline V gene encodes CDR1 SGHTA and CDR2 FQGNSA. The CDR3 reads CASSLGQGPYNSPLHF. The CDR3 DNA reads as TGTGCCAGCAGCTTAGGCCAGGGCCCCTATAATTCACCCCTCCACTTT.

The chain carries TRBV9 and TRBJ2-3; D gene unclear. The CDR3 runs to 16 residues. Germline assignment: CDR1 SGDLS and CDR2 YYNGEE. V was shortened by 0 bases and J by 3 bases, with 14 bases between the two germline ends. The CDR3 DNA reads as TGTGCCAGCAGCGTAGGCGTAGCCGCGAGTACAGATACGCAGTATTTT. Translation gives CASSVGVAASTDTQYF.

The CDR3 nucleotides are TGCGCCAGCAGCCAAGTGGGGACAGGGCTCAGTGAGCAGTTCTTC. The encoded protein is CASSQVGTGLSEQFF. The genes are TRBV4-1 and TRBJ2-1, with TRBD1 matching 9 bases. The J segment lost 9 bases and the V segment lost 1 base, leaving 7 bases of the junction unmatched. Germline lookup yields CDR1 MGHRA and CDR2 YSYEKL. There are 15 residues in the CDR3.

The chain couples TRBV19 to TRBJ1-5, with D possibly matching TRBD1 (6 bases). Trimming cost V 4 bases and J 4 bases, with 17 bases left between them. Germline V lookup: CDR1 LNHDA, CDR2 SQIVND (reference sequence). The CDR3 is 16 amino acids. The CDR3: CASSTGQRTWNQPQHF. The CDR3 DNA reads TGTGCCAGTAGTACCGGACAGCGGACTTGGAATCAGCCCCAGCATTTT. The whole variable domain, remainder taken from reference TRBV19 and TRBJ1-5, is DGGITQSPKYLFRKEGQNVTLSCEQNLNHDAMYWYRQDPGQGLRLIYYSQIVNDFQKGDIAEGYSVSREKKESFPLTVTSAQKNPTAFYLCASSTGQRTWNQPQHFGDGTRLSIL.

This rearrangement joins TRBV7-9 to TRBJ2-1; D unclear. Germline V gene lookup returns CDR1 SEHNR and CDR2 FQNEAQ (reference sequence). This CDR3 region has 14 residues. The V and J ends lost 6 bases and 0 bases respectively, with 9 bases between them. The DNA for the CDR3 is TGTGCCAGCAGTCCGGACCACTCCTACAATGAGCAGTTCTTC. This sequence encodes CASSPDHSYNEQFF.

The V and J genes are TRBV11-2 and TRBJ1-1, with D possibly matching TRBD1 (5 bases). Germline V CDR1 and CDR2: SGHAT, FQNNGV. V gave up 3 bases and J gave up 7 bases, with 18 bases separating them. The CDR3 covers 15 residues. The CDR3 reads CASSLGSGSLGEAFF. DNA of the CDR3: TGTGCCAGCAGCTTGGGATCAGGGAGCTTGGGTGAAGCTTTCTTT.

The chain employs TRBV5-1 and TRBJ1-5, with D hard to call. The germline V gene has CDR1 SGHRS and CDR2 YFSETQ. This CDR3 has 13 amino acids. V was cut by 0 bases and J by 4 bases, with 5 bases left in between. In nucleotides, the CDR3 is TGCGCCAGCAGCTTGGCAGTTAATCAGCCCCAGCATTTT. Translation: CASSLAVNQPQHF.

The J gene is TRBJ1-2, the V gene TRBV7-2; no firm D call. The CDR3 length is 12 residues. V was cut by 3 bases and J by 6 bases, with 8 bases left in between. Germline assignment: CDR1 SGHTA and CDR2 FQGNSA. The CDR3 reads CASSLSRDGYTF. CDR3 nucleotide sequence: TGTGCCAGCAGCTTGTCTCGGGATGGCTACACCTTC.

The chain recombines TRBV23-1 with TRBJ1-1; TRBD1 matches 8 bases. TRBV23-1 is an ORF, and what it does is uncertain. J gave up 1 base and V 2 bases, and 3 bases lay outside the gene matches. CDR3 length equals 15 residues. The CDR3 DNA follows: TGCGCCAGCAGTCAAGGACAGGGCCAGAACACTGAAGCTTTCTTT. Its translation is CASSQGQGQNTEAFF.

Concerning this clone itself: The same CDR3 arises from other DNA sequences in this sample as well. This sequence joins TRBV10-1 and TRBJ2-3; 9 bases align to TRBD2. CDR1 WNHNN and CDR2 SYGVQD come from the germline V gene (reference sequence). This CDR3 has 13 amino acids. V lost 9 bases, J lost 3 bases, and 4 bases stayed unmatched. The CDR3 is CASSGGLTDTQYF. CDR3 coding DNA: TGCGCCAGTAGCGGGGGCCTGACAGATACGCAGTATTTT.

The J gene is TRBJ1-2, the V gene TRBV20-1; D gene uncertain. The germline V and J ends were trimmed by 6 bases and 0 bases, with 5 bases remaining between them. The germline gives CDR1 DFQATT, CDR2 SNEGSKA (reference sequence). The CDR3 contains 11 residues. CDR3 bases: TGCAGTGCCGGAGCTAACTATGGCTACACCTTC. Its protein is CSAGANYGYTF.